Presented here are 15 T cell receptor beta chains from one specimen sequenced in a study of molecular identifiers for immune sequencing clone quantification. TCRdb re-analysed the PCR reads in MiXCR, keeping a single row per CDR3 protein. The sample has about 510,000 distinct CDR3 sequences; 25% are singletons. The sequencing sample was made of naive CD8+ T cells from blood, with Jurkat cell RNA spiked in. Subset denoted: FACS-sorted CD8+CD4-CCR7+CD45RA+ naive T cells. Receptor source: a human donor in good health. Some libraries in this study had Jurkat cell RNA spiked in.

The rearrangement uses TRBV6-2 or TRBV6-3 and TRBJ2-7; 8 nucleotides agree with TRBD1. The length of the CDR3 is 15 residues. CDR1 and CDR2 from the germline V gene are MNHEY and SVGEGT. The V and J ends lost 6 bases and 3 bases, in that order; junction bases with no gene match: 10. CDR3: CASRDYRDRSYEQYF. CDR3 in DNA: TGTGCCAGCAGGGATTACCGGGACAGGAGCTACGAGCAGTACTTC.

This clonotype has ten or more counts. The chain has TRBV20-1 and TRBJ2-7; D is perhaps TRBD1 or TRBD2 (5 bases each). The V end lost 3 bases, the J end lost 2 bases, and 20 bases lay between the germline ends. The CDR3 is 16 residues long. Looked up from germline, CDR1 is DFQATT and CDR2 is SNEGSKA (reference sequence). The CDR3 loop is CSASEDSPWGTYEQYF. The CDR3 region has the DNA TGCAGTGCTAGTGAAGACAGTCCCTGGGGGACCTACGAGCAGTACTTC.

The chain couples TRBV20-1 to TRBJ2-1; possibly TRBD1 or TRBD2 for D (6 bases each). CDR1 DFQATT and CDR2 SNEGSKA come from the germline V gene (reference sequence). Trimming took 5 bases from V and 10 from J, leaving 18 bases between them. The CDR3 totals 13 residues. The CDR3 loop is CSARGGQVGEQFF. CDR3 nucleotides: TGCAGTGCTCGTGGGGGGCAGGTCGGGGAGCAGTTCTTC.

As to this clonotype: A much larger clone sits a single nucleotide away, making a read error possible. The V call is TRBV20-1, the J call TRBJ1-1; tentative D call: TRBD1 (5 bases). V gave up 7 bases and J gave up 13 bases, with 16 bases separating them. The germline V gene has CDR1 DFQATT and CDR2 SNEGSKA (reference sequence). The CDR3 length is 10 residues. The CDR3 nucleotides are TGCAGTGTTGACCAGGGTGTAGTTTTCTTT. It specifies CSVDQGVVFF.

This clonotype appeared a few times. The V gene is TRBV7-9, the J gene TRBJ1-1; D is unclear. Trimming removed 5 bases from V and 2 bases from J, with 9 bases in between. Germline CDR1 is SEHNR and CDR2 is FQNEAQ (reference sequence). The CDR3 contains 13 residues. The CDR3 sequence is CASSKPGNTEAFF. CDR3 nucleotide sequence: TGTGCCAGCAGCAAACCAGGTAACACTGAAGCTTTCTTT. The variable domain in full, completed from reference TRBV7-9 and TRBJ1-1, reads DTGVSQNPRHKITKRGQNVTFRCDPISEHNRLYWYRQTLGQGPEFLTYFQNEAQLEKSRLLSDRFSAERPKGSFSTLEIQRTEQGDSAMYLCASSKPGNTEAFFGQGTRLTVV.

The chain couples TRBV19 to TRBJ1-2; D is unresolved. V was pared by 3 bases and J by 0 bases, with 8 bases between. This CDR3 is 14 amino acids long. Germline V CDR1 and CDR2: LNHDA, SQIVND (reference sequence). The CDR3, as DNA: TGTGCCAGTAGTATCAGGATAACTAACTATGGCTACACCTTC. This encodes CASSIRITNYGYTF.

V is TRBV6-5 and J is TRBJ2-7, with D maybe TRBD1 (6 bases). Germline V gene sequence: CDR1 MNHEY, CDR2 SVGAGI. The CDR3 has 14 residues. Trimming stripped 2 bases from V and 5 bases from J, with 13 bases between. The CDR3 reads CASSYLPKGDEQYF. The CDR3 DNA sequence: TGTGCCAGCAGTTACCTTCCGAAGGGGGACGAGCAGTACTTC.

This clonotype showed up many times. The chain has TRBV28 and TRBJ2-5; 12 bases line up with TRBD2. Germline CDR1 is MDHEN and CDR2 is SYDVKM. Unmatched junction bases numbered 11, after V lost 6 bases and J lost 6 bases. The CDR3 loop spans 16 amino acids. In DNA form, the CDR3 reads TGTGCCAGCAGCCCAGTGGGCCTAGCGGGAGGGAAGACCCAGTACTTC. Encoded protein: CASSPVGLAGGKTQYF.

This clonotype has ten or more counts. The CDR3 here is CASSGGDSPAGELFF. Here the CDR3 DNA reads TGTGCCAGCAGCGGAGGGGACTCGCCCGCCGGGGAGCTGTTTTTT. The chain combines TRBV9 with TRBJ2-2, with D maybe TRBD2 (6 bases). Looked up from germline, CDR1 is SGDLS and CDR2 is YYNGEE. Trimming removed 3 bases from V and 6 bases from J, with 15 bases in between. CDR3 length: 15 amino acids.

On this clonotype: At one of its ends the junction is not consistent with the germline gene, which may arise from a read error. This sequence joins TRBV6-5 and TRBJ1-4; D is ambiguous. Germline CDR1 and CDR2: MNHEY and SVGAGI. CDR3 size: 17 residues. The CDR3 nucleotides read TGTGCCAGCAGTTACTCCGTTGTGGCAGATTCTAATGAAAGACTGTTTTTT. Protein product: CASSYSVVADSNERLFF.

The genes are TRBV4-3 and TRBJ2-7; 10 nucleotides line up with TRBD2. CDR3 length equals 17 residues. The germline CDR1 and CDR2 sequences are LGHNA and YSLEER. J lost 1 base, V lost 2 bases, and 8 bases had no gene match. CDR3 residues: CASSQHSSGGLSYEQYF. CDR3 in DNA: TGCGCCAGCAGCCAACACTCTAGCGGGGGTTTGTCCTACGAGCAGTACTTC.

The rearrangement uses TRBV7-8 and TRBJ2-5, with a possible D match to TRBD1 (5 bases). Trimming took off 1 base at V and 1 base at J, with 10 bases between the two ends. This CDR3 has 15 residues. Germline assignment: CDR1 SGHVS and CDR2 FQNEAQ. CDR3 protein: CASSLGVGVQETQYF. The CDR3 DNA reads as TGTGCCAGCAGCTTAGGTGTAGGGGTCCAAGAGACCCAGTACTTC.

J is TRBJ2-3 and V is TRBV20-1; a weak D match, TRBD1 (5 bases). Trimming removed 4 bases from V and 2 bases from J, with 16 bases in between. Germline-derived CDR1 and CDR2 are DFQATT and SNEGSKA (reference sequence). This CDR3 is built from 15 residues. CDR3 DNA sequence: TGCAGTGCTACGACAGAGCAGCTAACCACAGATACGCAGTATTTT. Its protein is CSATTEQLTTDTQYF.

J is TRBJ2-1 and V is TRBV10-3, with a weak D call TRBD1 (5 bases). Germline V CDR1 and CDR2: ENHRY, SYGVKD. The V and J ends lost 0 bases and 6 bases respectively, with 9 bases between them. This CDR3 contains 14 residues. CDR3 sequence: CAISESSRVNEQFF. The CDR3 region has the DNA TGTGCCATCAGTGAGTCGAGCAGGGTCAATGAGCAGTTCTTC.

This clonotype has only a few counts. Since a much larger clone is just one base distant, this may be a read error. This CDR3 is missing its conserved last phenylalanine or tryptophan, likely due to a read error. V is TRBV29-1 and J is TRBJ1-3; the D is unclear. V gave up 5 bases and J gave up 0 bases, with 11 bases separating them. Germline CDR1 and CDR2: SQVTM and ANQGSEA. The CDR3 is 14 residues long. DNA for the CDR3: TGCAGCGTTCTCCCTGCGAGCTCTGGAAACACCATATATTCT. Translated: CSVLPASSGNTIYS.